The clone carrying this T cell receptor (beta chain) has at least ten counts. TCRdb recomputed calls from the 5' RACE reads with MiXCR, one row per CDR3 protein. Among some 63,000 distinct CDR3 sequences listed, approximately 7.4% were seen once. V shed 0 bases, J shed 5 bases, and the junction held 16 bases outside the gene matches. Germline CDR1 and CDR2: LGHNA and YSLEER. This CDR3 region has 18 residues. The source of the sample is a study of T cells after yellow fever vaccination. The TCR comes from a man aged 30 to 39 who received the YFV17D yellow fever vaccine. Source: CD8+ T cells sorted from PBMCs, taken 15 days after the yellow fever booster vaccination. The genes are TRBV4-3 and TRBJ2-7, with 7 bases identical to TRBD1. CDR3 nucleotides: TGCGCCAGCAGCCAAGAATCCCCCCGGGACAGCACAGGCCACGAGCAGTACTTC. Translating gives CASSQESPRDSTGHEQYF.